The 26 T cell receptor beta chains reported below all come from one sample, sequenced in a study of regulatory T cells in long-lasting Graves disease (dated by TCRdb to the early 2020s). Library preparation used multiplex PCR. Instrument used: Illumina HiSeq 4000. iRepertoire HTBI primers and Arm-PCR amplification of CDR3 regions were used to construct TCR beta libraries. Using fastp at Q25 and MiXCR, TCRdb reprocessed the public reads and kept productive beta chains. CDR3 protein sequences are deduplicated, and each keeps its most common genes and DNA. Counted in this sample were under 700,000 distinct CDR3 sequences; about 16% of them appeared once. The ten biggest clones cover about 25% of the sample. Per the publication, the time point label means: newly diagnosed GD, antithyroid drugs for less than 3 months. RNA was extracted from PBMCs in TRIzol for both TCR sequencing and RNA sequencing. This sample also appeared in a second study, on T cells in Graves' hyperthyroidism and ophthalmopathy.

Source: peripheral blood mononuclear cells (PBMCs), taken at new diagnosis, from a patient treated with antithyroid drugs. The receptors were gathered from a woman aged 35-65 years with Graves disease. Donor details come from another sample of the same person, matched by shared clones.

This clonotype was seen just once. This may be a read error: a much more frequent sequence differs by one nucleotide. This CDR3 reads CASRRGATGTTEAFF. Written as DNA, the CDR3 is TGCGCCAGCAGACGGGGCGCTACTGGTACGACTGAAGCTTTCTTT. The chain uses TRBV5-1 and TRBJ1-1, with D perhaps TRBD1 (5 bases). V was shortened by 5 bases and J by 5 bases, with 19 bases between the two germline ends. Germline V lookup: CDR1 SGHRS, CDR2 YFSETQ. This CDR3 has 15 amino acids.

The CDR3 region is CSVEIGPGTYEQYF. CDR3 in DNA: TGCAGCGTTGAAATAGGACCGGGAACCTACGAGCAGTACTTC. J is TRBJ2-7 and V is TRBV29-1, with D possibly matching TRBD2 (5 bases). Per the germline V gene, CDR1 is SQVTM and CDR2 is ANQGSEA. This CDR3 has 14 amino acids. V lost 2 bases, J lost 2 bases, and 13 bases lay in between.

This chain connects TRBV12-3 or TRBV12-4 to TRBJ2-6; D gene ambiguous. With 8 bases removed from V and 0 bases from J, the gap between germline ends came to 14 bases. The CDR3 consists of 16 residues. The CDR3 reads CASDRRFTSGANVLTF. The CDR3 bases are TGTGCCAGCGATCGAAGGTTCACCTCTGGGGCCAACGTCCTGACTTTC.

The CDR3 DNA reads as TGCAGTGGGACAGTCCAAGAGACCCAGTACTTC. Amino acids: CSGTVQETQYF. The J gene is TRBJ2-5, the V gene TRBV20-1, with a tentative D call TRBD1 (6 bases). Germline-derived CDR1 and CDR2 are DFQATT and SNEGSKA (reference sequence). The V end was cut by 7 bases, the J end by 1 base, with 7 bases between. CDR3 length: 11 amino acids.

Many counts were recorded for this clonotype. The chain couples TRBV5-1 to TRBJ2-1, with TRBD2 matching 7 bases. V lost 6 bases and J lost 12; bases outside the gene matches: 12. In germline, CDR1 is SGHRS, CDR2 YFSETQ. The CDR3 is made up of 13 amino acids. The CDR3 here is CASTGLGGMVQFF. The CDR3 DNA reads TGCGCCAGCACCGGACTAGGCGGGATGGTGCAGTTCTTC.

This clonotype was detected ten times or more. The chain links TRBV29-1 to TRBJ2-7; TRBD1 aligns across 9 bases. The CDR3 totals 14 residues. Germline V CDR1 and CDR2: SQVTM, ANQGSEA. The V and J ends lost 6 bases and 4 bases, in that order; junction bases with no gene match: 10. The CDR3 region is CSVRGQGTFYEQYF. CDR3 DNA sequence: TGCAGCGTCCGTGGACAGGGGACCTTTTACGAGCAGTACTTC.

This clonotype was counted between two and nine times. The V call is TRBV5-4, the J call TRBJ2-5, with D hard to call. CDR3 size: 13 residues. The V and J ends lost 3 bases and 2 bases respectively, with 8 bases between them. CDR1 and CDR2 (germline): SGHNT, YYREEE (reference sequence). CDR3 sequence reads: CASSSVEQETQYF. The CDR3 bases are TGTGCCAGCAGCTCAGTAGAGCAAGAGACCCAGTACTTC.

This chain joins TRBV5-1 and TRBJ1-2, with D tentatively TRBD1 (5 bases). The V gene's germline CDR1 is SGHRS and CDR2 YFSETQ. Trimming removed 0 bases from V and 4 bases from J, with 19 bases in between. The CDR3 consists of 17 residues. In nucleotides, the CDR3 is TGCGCCAGCAGCTTGGCTCCTGACGTCCACGGGGGCTATGGCTACACCTTC. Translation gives CASSLAPDVHGGYGYTF. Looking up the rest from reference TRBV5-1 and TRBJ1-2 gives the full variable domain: KAGVTQTPRYLIKTRGQQVTLSCSPISGHRSVSWYQQTPGQGLQFLFEYFSETQRNKGNFPGRFSGRQFSNSRSEMNVSTLELGDSALYLCASSLAPDVHGGYGYTFGSGTRLTVV.

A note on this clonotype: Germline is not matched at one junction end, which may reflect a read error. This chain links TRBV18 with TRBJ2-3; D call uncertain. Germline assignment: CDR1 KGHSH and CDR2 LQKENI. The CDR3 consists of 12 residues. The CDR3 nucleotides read TGTGCCAGCTCACCAATTACAGATAGGCAGTATTTT. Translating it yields CASSPITDRQYF.

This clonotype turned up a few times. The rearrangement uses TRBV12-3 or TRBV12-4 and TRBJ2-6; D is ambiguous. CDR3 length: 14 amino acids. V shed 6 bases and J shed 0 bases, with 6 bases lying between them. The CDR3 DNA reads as TGTGCCAGCAGACCCCACTCTGGGGCCAACGTCCTGACTTTC. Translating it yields CASRPHSGANVLTF.

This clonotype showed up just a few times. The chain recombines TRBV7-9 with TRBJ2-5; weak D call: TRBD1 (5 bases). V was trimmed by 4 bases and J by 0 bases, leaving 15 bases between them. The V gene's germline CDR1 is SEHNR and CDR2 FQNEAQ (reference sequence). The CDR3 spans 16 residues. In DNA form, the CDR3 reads TGTGCCAGCAGCTGGCTGGGCAGGGCCCACCAAGAGACCCAGTACTTC. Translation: CASSWLGRAHQETQYF.

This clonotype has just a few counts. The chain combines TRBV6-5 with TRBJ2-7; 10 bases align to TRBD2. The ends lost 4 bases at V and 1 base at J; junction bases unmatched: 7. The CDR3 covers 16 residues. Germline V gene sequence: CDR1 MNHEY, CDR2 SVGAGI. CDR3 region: CASSSQGLAVSYEQYF. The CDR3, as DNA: TGTGCCAGCAGTTCCCAAGGACTAGCGGTTTCCTACGAGCAGTACTTC.

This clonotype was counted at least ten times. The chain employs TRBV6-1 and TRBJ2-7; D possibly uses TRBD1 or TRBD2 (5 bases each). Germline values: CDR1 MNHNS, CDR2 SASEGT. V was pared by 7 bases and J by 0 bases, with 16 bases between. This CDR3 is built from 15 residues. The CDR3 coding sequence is TGTGCCAGCAACCAGGGACCTACGAGCTCCTACGAGCAGTACTTC. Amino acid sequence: CASNQGPTSSYEQYF.

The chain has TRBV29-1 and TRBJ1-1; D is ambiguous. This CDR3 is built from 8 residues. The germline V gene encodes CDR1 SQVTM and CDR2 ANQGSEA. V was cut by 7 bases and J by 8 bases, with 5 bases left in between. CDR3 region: CSAKEAFF. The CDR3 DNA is TGCAGCGCCAAAGAAGCTTTCTTT.

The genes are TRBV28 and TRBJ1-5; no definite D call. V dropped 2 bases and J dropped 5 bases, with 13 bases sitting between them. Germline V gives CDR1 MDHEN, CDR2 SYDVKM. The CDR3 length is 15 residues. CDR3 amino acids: CASSLGYGSDQPQHF. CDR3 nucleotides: TGTGCCAGCAGTTTAGGCTATGGGTCGGATCAGCCCCAGCATTTT.

The CDR3 coding sequence is TGTGCCAGCAGTCCACCAGTGGTATTCGAGCAGTACTTC. It is translated as CASSPPVVFEQYF. The V gene is TRBV7-9, the J gene TRBJ2-7; the D is unclear. Deletions cut 6 bases from V and 6 bases from J, with 15 bases between. CDR1 is SEHNR and CDR2 is FQNEAQ in the germline V gene (reference sequence). This CDR3 has 13 amino acids.

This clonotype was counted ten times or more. The CDR3 region is CASKGSPNTEAFF. The DNA of the CDR3 is TGTGCCAGCAAGGGCAGCCCAAACACTGAAGCTTTCTTT. This chain connects TRBV12-3 or TRBV12-4 to TRBJ1-1; no firm D call. Trimming pared 7 bases from V and 2 bases from J, leaving 11 bases between. CDR3 length: 13 amino acids.

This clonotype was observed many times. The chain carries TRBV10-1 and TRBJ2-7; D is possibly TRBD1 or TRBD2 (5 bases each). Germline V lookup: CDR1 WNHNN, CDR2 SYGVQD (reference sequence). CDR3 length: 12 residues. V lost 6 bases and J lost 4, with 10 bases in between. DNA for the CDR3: TGCGCCAGCAGCGGGGCCAAGTACGAGCAGTACTTC. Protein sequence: CASSGAKYEQYF.

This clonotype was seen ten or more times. The CDR3 loop is CASSLAMGYTEAFF. The CDR3 nucleotides are TGTGCCAGCAGTTTAGCTATGGGATACACTGAAGCTTTCTTT. The chain couples TRBV28 to TRBJ1-1; D ambiguous. V was cut by 2 bases and J by 3 bases, with 10 bases left in between. Germline lookup yields CDR1 MDHEN and CDR2 SYDVKM. CDR3 size: 14 residues.

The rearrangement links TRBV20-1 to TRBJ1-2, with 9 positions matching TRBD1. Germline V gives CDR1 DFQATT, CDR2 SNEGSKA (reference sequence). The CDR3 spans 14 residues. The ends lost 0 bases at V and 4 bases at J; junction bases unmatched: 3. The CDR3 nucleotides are TGCAGTGCTAGAGATGGGGACAGGGCCTATGGCTACACCTTC. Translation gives CSARDGDRAYGYTF.

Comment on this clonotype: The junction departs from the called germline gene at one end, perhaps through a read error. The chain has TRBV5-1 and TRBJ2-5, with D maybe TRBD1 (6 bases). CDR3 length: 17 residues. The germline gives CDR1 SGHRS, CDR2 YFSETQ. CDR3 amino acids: CASSATGGQLLYNERFF. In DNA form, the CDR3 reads TGCGCCAGCAGCGCGACAGGTGGACAGCTTTTATACAATGAGCGGTTCTTC.

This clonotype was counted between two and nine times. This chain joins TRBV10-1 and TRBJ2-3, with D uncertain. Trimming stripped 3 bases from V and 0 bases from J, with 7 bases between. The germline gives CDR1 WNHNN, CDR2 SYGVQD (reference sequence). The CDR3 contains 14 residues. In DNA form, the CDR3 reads TGCGCCAGCAGTGATCAAAGTAGCACAGATACGCAGTATTTT. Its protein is CASSDQSSTDTQYF.

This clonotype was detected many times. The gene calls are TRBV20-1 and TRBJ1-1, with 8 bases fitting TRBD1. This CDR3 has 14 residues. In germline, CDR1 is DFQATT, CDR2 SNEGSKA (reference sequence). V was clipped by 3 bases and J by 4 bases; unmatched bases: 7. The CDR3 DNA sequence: TGCAGTGCTAGGGACAGGGAGGGCGGCACTGAAGCTTTCTTT. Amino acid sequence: CSARDREGGTEAFF.

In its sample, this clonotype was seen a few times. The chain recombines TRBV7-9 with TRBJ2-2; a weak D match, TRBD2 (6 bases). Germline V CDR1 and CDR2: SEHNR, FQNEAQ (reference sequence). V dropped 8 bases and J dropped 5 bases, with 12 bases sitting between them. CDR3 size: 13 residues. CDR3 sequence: CASRRLGTGELFF. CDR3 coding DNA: TGTGCCAGCCGACGACTAGGGACCGGGGAGCTGTTTTTT.

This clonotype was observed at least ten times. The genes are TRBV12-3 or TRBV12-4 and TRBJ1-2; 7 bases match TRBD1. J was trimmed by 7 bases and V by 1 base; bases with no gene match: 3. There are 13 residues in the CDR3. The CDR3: CASSLEGAGGYTF. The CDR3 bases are TGTGCCAGCAGTTTAGAGGGGGCGGGTGGCTACACCTTC.

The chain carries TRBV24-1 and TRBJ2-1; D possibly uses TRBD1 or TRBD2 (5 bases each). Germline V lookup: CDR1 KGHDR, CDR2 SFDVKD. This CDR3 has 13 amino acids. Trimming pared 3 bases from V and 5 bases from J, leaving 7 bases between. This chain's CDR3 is CATSDGGHNEQFF. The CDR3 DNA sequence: TGTGCCACCAGTGATGGGGGTCACAATGAGCAGTTCTTC.